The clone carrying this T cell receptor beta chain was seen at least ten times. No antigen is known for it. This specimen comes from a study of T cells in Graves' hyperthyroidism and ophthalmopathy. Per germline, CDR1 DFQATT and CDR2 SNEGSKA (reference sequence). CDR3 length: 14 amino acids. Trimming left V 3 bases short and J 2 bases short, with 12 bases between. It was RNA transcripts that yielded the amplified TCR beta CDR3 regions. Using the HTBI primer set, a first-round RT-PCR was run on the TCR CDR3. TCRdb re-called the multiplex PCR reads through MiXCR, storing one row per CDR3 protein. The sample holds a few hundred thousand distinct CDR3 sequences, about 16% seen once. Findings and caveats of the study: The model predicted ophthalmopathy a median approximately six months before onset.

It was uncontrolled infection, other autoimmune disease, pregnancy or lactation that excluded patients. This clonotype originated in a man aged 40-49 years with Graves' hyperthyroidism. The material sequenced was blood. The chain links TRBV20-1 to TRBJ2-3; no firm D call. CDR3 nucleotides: TGCAGTGCTAGCTCAGCGTTGGACACAGATACGCAGTATTTT. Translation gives CSASSALDTDTQYF.